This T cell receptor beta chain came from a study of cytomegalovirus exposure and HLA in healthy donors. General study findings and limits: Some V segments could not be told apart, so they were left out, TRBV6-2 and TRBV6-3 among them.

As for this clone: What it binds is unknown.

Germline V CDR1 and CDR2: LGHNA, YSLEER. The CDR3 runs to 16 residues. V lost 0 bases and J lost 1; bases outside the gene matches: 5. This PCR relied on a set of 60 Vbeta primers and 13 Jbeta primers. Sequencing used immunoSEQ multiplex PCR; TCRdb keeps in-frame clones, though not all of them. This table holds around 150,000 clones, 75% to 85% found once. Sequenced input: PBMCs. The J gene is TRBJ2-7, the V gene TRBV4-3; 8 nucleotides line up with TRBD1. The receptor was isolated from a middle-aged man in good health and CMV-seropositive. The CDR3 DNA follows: TGCGCCAGCAGCCAAGATCGACAGGGGCCGTCCTACGAGCAGTACTTC. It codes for CASSQDRQGPSYEQYF.